This T cell receptor (beta chain) derives from a study of technical replicates of blood from four donors. J lost 4 bases, V lost 5 bases, and 7 bases had no gene match. CDR1 MNHEY and CDR2 SMNVEV come from the germline V gene (reference sequence). The length of the CDR3 is 15 residues. Generated by immunoSEQ multiplex PCR, the TCRdb table keeps only in-frame clones and is missing some. The sample yields about 69,000 clones, over 80% seen once. This receptor was identified in a human donor in good health. Some clones in this sample may be carry-over from other donors' samples. Sample: PBMCs. The J gene is TRBJ2-7, the V gene TRBV27; 11 bases map to TRBD1. This chain's CDR3 is CASSITRDRGYEQYF. The CDR3 DNA is TGTGCCAGCAGTATAACCCGGGACAGGGGGTACGAGCAGTACTTC.